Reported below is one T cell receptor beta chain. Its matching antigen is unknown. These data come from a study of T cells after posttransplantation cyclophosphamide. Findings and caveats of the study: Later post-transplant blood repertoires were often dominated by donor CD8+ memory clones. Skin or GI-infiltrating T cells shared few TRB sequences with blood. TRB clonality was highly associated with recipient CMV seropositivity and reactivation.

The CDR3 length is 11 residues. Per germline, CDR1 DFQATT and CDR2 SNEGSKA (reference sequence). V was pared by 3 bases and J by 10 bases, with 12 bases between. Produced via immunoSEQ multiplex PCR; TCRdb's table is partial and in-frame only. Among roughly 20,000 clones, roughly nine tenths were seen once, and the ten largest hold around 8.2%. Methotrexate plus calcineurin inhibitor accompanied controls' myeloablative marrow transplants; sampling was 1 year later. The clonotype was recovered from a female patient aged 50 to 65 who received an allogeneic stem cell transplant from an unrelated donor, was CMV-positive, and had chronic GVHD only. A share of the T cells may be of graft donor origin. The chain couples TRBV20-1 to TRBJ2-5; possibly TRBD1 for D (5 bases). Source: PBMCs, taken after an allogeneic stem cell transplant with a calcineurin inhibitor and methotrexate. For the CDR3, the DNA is TGCAGTGCTAGCCCCAGGGTAGGCCAGTACTTC. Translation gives CSASPRVGQYF.